These 27 T cell receptor beta chains share one sample of origin, sequenced in a study of cytomegalovirus exposure and HLA in healthy donors. PCR employed 60 Vbeta and 13 Jbeta primers. The assay was immunoSEQ multiplex PCR, and TCRdb's table has in-frame clones only and misses some. Among some 170,000 clones, around 88% were seen once, and the ten largest hold over 0.8%. The specimen sequenced was PBMCs. These receptors were taken from a woman in her 30s in good health and CMV-seronegative.

The rearrangement joins TRBV30 to TRBJ2-7; no definite D call. The length of the CDR3 is 12 residues. V was shortened by 5 bases and J by 6 bases, with 14 bases between the two germline ends. Per germline, CDR1 GTSNPN and CDR2 SVGIG (reference sequence). In nucleotides, the CDR3 is TGTGCCTGGGGTTCAAGAGGTGTCGAGCAGTACTTC. Translating gives CAWGSRGVEQYF. The full variable domain, completed using reference TRBV30 and TRBJ2-7, is SQTIHQWPATLVQPVGSPLSLECTVEGTSNPNLYWYRQAAGRGLQLLFYSVGIGQISSEVPQNLSASRPQDRQFILSSKKLLLSDSGFYLCAWGSRGVEQYFGPGTRLTVT.

For the CDR3, the DNA is TGCGCCAGCAGCTTGTTCACAGGGGGGTCCTACGAGCAGTACTTC. This sequence encodes CASSLFTGGSYEQYF. V gene TRBV5-1 combines with J gene TRBJ2-7; 8 nucleotides line up with TRBD1. Germline-derived CDR1 and CDR2 are SGHRS and YFSETQ. The CDR3 sequence is 15 residues long. V lost 1 base, J lost 1 base, and 4 bases stayed unmatched.

CDR3 region: CASSLGEREGDEKLFF. For the CDR3, the DNA is TGTGCCAGCAGCTTAGGCGAAAGGGAGGGGGATGAAAAACTGTTTTTT. V is TRBV7-9 and J is TRBJ1-4; maybe TRBD1 (6 bases). Trimming cost V 1 base and J 6 bases, with 15 bases left between them. Germline lookup yields CDR1 SEHNR and CDR2 FQNEAQ (reference sequence). This CDR3 comprises 16 residues.

The chain recombines TRBV4-1 with TRBJ1-4; TRBD1 might be the D (6 bases). V was trimmed by 3 bases and J by 6 bases, leaving 14 bases between them. In germline, CDR1 is MGHRA, CDR2 YSYEKL. The CDR3 extends over 15 amino acids. This CDR3 is CASSHQGLGDEKLFF. CDR3 nucleotide sequence: TGCGCCAGCAGCCACCAGGGGCTTGGGGATGAAAAACTGTTTTTT.

The chain has TRBV5-4 and TRBJ1-1; D may be TRBD1 (6 bases). With 0 bases removed from V and 2 bases from J, the gap between germline ends came to 14 bases. Germline CDR1 is SGHNT and CDR2 is YYREEE (reference sequence). The CDR3 sequence is 16 residues long. CDR3 residues: CASSLVGGGGNTEAFF. CDR3 coding DNA: TGTGCCAGCAGCTTGGTGGGGGGGGGCGGTAACACTGAAGCTTTCTTT.

This clone was observed a single time. Other nucleotide sequences in the sample specify the same CDR3. J is TRBJ1-1 and V is TRBV11-2; maybe TRBD1 (5 bases). Trimming took off 2 bases at V and 4 bases at J, with 5 bases between the two ends. The CDR3 covers 12 residues. Germline loops: CDR1 SGHAT, CDR2 FQNNGV. The CDR3 nucleotides are TGTGCCAGCAGCTTACAGGGCACTGAAGCTTTCTTT. This gives the protein CASSLQGTEAFF.

V usage is TRBV28 and J usage is TRBJ1-2, with D perhaps matching TRBD1 (6 bases). Germline V lookup: CDR1 MDHEN, CDR2 SYDVKM. The CDR3 spans 12 residues. V lost 3 bases, J lost 7 bases, and 9 bases lay in between. The CDR3 coding sequence is TGTGCCAGCAGTTTCACAGGGTTTGGCTACACCTTC. This encodes CASSFTGFGYTF.

Note on this clone: At one of its ends the junction is not consistent with the germline gene, which may arise from a read error. V and J are TRBV11-2 and TRBJ2-5; TRBD2 aligns across 15 bases. Germline V gene sequence: CDR1 SGHAT, CDR2 FQNNGV. This CDR3 contains 16 residues. CDR3 loop: CASTLGTSGGQETQYF. Written as DNA, the CDR3 is TGTGCCAGCACCTTAGGGACTAGCGGGGGGCAAGAGACCCAGTACTTC.

This chain connects TRBV7-8 to TRBJ1-1, with D tentatively TRBD1 (5 bases). The V end was cut by 3 bases, the J end by 5 bases, with 16 bases between. This CDR3 region has 15 residues. Germline V gene lookup returns CDR1 SGHVS and CDR2 FQNEAQ. The CDR3 loop is CASSFYFGGKTEAFF. The CDR3 region has the DNA TGTGCCAGCAGCTTTTATTTTGGGGGGAAGACTGAAGCTTTCTTT.

The chain employs TRBV6-1 and TRBJ1-2; no definite D call. Germline V CDR1 and CDR2: MNHNS, SASEGT. Trimming cost V 4 bases and J 7 bases, with 13 bases left between them. The CDR3 covers 13 residues. The DNA for the CDR3 is TGTGCCAGCAGTGTAGAGCAATACAGTGGCTACACCTTC. Protein product: CASSVEQYSGYTF.

This chain links TRBV7-9 with TRBJ2-5; maybe TRBD2 (7 bases). The CDR3 spans 12 residues. V dropped 1 base and J dropped 11 bases, with 11 bases sitting between them. Germline V gene sequence: CDR1 SEHNR, CDR2 FQNEAQ (reference sequence). CDR3 nucleotide sequence: TGTGCCAGCAGCTTAGGGGAGGGGGAGCAGTACTTC. As protein: CASSLGEGEQYF.

V is TRBV6-5 and J is TRBJ1-5; D may be TRBD1 (6 bases). The CDR3 spans 15 residues. CDR1 MNHEY and CDR2 SVGAGI come from the germline V gene. The V gene lost 0 bases and the J gene lost 4 bases, with 10 bases spanning the gap. The CDR3 region has the DNA TGTGCCAGCAGTTACTCATGGCAGGGGAATCAGCCCCAGCATTTT. Its protein is CASSYSWQGNQPQHF.

The gene calls are TRBV7-9 and TRBJ1-2, with a tentative D call TRBD1 (6 bases). The CDR3 totals 15 residues. V lost 1 base and J 2 bases, leaving 11 bases between the germline ends. Germline loops: CDR1 SEHNR, CDR2 FQNEAQ (reference sequence). The CDR3 here is CASSLVGQSNYGYTF. For the CDR3, the DNA is TGTGCCAGCAGCTTAGTCGGACAGAGCAACTATGGCTACACCTTC.

This sequence joins TRBV27 and TRBJ2-1; 8 bases are shared with TRBD1. CDR3 length equals 15 residues. The trim removed 4 bases at V and 7 bases at J, leaving 9 bases unmatched. CDR1 is MNHEY and CDR2 is SMNVEV in the germline V gene (reference sequence). Here the CDR3 DNA reads TGTGCCAGCAGTTCCACAGGGGGAGGTTTGAATGAGCAGTTCTTC. The encoded protein is CASSSTGGGLNEQFF.

V and J are TRBV5-4 and TRBJ2-5; 7 positions match TRBD1. The J call may not be correct, given that the DNA end is closer to TRBJ2-7. This CDR3 has 14 amino acids. Germline CDR1 is SGHNT and CDR2 is YYREEE (reference sequence). The CDR3 region has the DNA TGTGCCAGCAGCTTGGAGGGGGCGCGGTACGAGCAGTACTTC. This gives the protein CASSLEGARYEQYF.

This chain uses TRBV7-9 with TRBJ2-1; TRBD2 is a possible D gene (5 bases). Trimming stripped 7 bases from V and 3 bases from J, with 13 bases between. The germline CDR1 and CDR2 sequences are SEHNR and FQNEAQ (reference sequence). The CDR3 extends over 14 amino acids. The CDR3 here is CASTSGVNYNEQFF. The DNA of the CDR3 is TGTGCCAGCACTTCCGGGGTTAACTACAATGAGCAGTTCTTC.

The chain is built from TRBV7-8 and TRBJ1-1, with D perhaps TRBD1 (5 bases). The V gene's germline CDR1 is SGHVS and CDR2 FQNEAQ. V was shortened by 5 bases and J by 11 bases, with 21 bases between the two germline ends. The CDR3 totals 14 residues. CDR3 region: CASSSPRDGGGAFF. The CDR3 DNA is TGTGCCAGCAGCAGCCCCCGGGACGGCGGGGGGGCTTTCTTT.

The V gene is TRBV15, the J gene TRBJ1-5, with D unresolved. Deletions cut 0 bases from V and 0 bases from J, with 12 bases between. Germline CDR1 is LNHNV and CDR2 is YYDKDF (reference sequence). There are 17 residues in the CDR3. The CDR3 loop reads CATSRDMVYNSNQPQHF. CDR3 bases: TGTGCCACCAGCAGAGATATGGTTTACAATAGCAATCAGCCCCAGCATTTT.

This clone has just a few counts. V gene TRBV6-6 combines with J gene TRBJ1-1; D not certain. Trimming removed 2 bases at V and 6 bases at J, with 10 bases between. This CDR3 is 13 amino acids long. Germline V gene data show CDR1 as MNHNY and CDR2 as SVGAGI (reference sequence). For the CDR3, the DNA is TGTGCCAGCAGTTACGGTCGAGGGTCTGAAGCTTTCTTT. Its protein product is CASSYGRGSEAFF.

This clone was counted between two and nine times. The J gene is TRBJ1-1, the V gene TRBV14, with TRBD1 matching over 9 bases. This CDR3 has 13 amino acids. Germline-derived CDR1 and CDR2 are SGHDN and FVKESK. V was pared by 6 bases and J by 3 bases, with 2 bases of the junction left unmatched. The CDR3 DNA reads as TGTGCCAGCAGACGGACAGGGGACACTGAAGCTTTCTTT. Its protein product is CASRRTGDTEAFF.

The CDR3 sequence is CASHSGTTDTQYF. In DNA, the CDR3 is TGTGCCAGCCATAGCGGGACCACAGATACGCAGTATTTT. This chain links TRBV6-1 with TRBJ2-3; 8 positions agree with TRBD2. The CDR3 totals 13 residues. J lost 2 bases, V lost 8 bases, and 3 bases had no gene match. Germline lookup yields CDR1 MNHNS and CDR2 SASEGT.

Written as DNA, the CDR3 is TGTGCCAGCAGCTCGACAGGGGTCTATGGCTACACCTTC. Translating gives CASSSTGVYGYTF. The gene calls are TRBV7-2 and TRBJ1-2; 8 bases match TRBD1. CDR1 SGHTA and CDR2 FQGNSA come from the germline V gene. The ends lost 4 bases at V and 4 bases at J; junction bases unmatched: 2. The CDR3 sequence is 13 residues long.

The V call is TRBV9, the J call TRBJ2-2; perhaps TRBD1 as D (6 bases). The CDR3 has 15 amino acids. Germline CDR1 SGDLS, CDR2 YYNGEE. Trimming cost V 2 bases and J 2 bases, with 10 bases left between them. The CDR3 nucleotides are TGTGCCAGCAGCGTCCGGGACACCAACACCGGGGAGCTGTTTTTT. This encodes CASSVRDTNTGELFF. Full variable domain (rest looked up from reference TRBV9 and TRBJ2-2): DSGVTQTPKHLITATGQRVTLRCSPRSGDLSVYWYQQSLDQGLQFLIQYYNGEERAKGNILERFSAQQFPDLHSELNLSSLELGDSALYFCASSVRDTNTGELFFGEGSRLTVL.

The CDR3 spells CASSPQPGAQGYGYTF. The CDR3 bases are TGTGCCAGCTCACCACAGCCAGGGGCGCAGGGCTATGGCTACACCTTC. The chain couples TRBV18 to TRBJ1-2; TRBD1 might be the D (6 bases). Germline CDR1 KGHSH, CDR2 LQKENI. CDR3 length equals 16 residues. Between the trimmed V and J ends, which lost 1 base and 4 bases, there was a span of 16 bases.

The genes are TRBV28 and TRBJ2-6; D possibly corresponds to TRBD2 (5 bases). The CDR3 totals 14 residues. Per the germline V gene, CDR1 is MDHEN and CDR2 is SYDVKM. V was cut by 3 bases and J by 4 bases, with 7 bases left in between. Written as DNA, the CDR3 is TGTGCCAGCAGTTTTGAGGGAGGGGCCAACGTCCTGACTTTC. Its translation is CASSFEGGANVLTF.

This chain joins TRBV19 and TRBJ2-3; TRBD2 is a possible D gene (6 bases). The CDR3 spans 14 residues. Trimming took 4 bases from V and 4 from J, leaving 12 bases between them. Per the germline V gene, CDR1 is LNHDA and CDR2 is SQIVND (reference sequence). The DNA for the CDR3 is TGTGCCAGTAGTAGGGGACCGGGAGCAGATACGCAGTATTTT. It codes for CASSRGPGADTQYF. Using reference TRBV19 and TRBJ2-3 for the parts outside the CDR3, the full variable domain is DGGITQSPKYLFRKEGQNVTLSCEQNLNHDAMYWYRQDPGQGLRLIYYSQIVNDFQKGDIAEGYSVSREKKESFPLTVTSAQKNPTAFYLCASSRGPGADTQYFGPGTRLTVL.

This rearrangement joins TRBV27 to TRBJ2-7; the D gene is possibly TRBD1 (6 bases). The CDR3 runs 15 residues. Germline CDR1 and CDR2: MNHEY and SMNVEV (reference sequence). Trimming removed 4 bases from V and 3 bases from J, with 16 bases in between. The CDR3: CASSSDSGFNYEQYF. The CDR3 coding sequence is TGTGCCAGCAGTTCGGACAGCGGATTCAACTACGAGCAGTACTTC.